The 8 T cell receptor beta chains in this list originate from one sample, sequenced in a study of shared clonotypes between healthy human individuals (TCRdb year 2020). Library method: the immunoSEQ multiplex PCR assay. The source is immuneACCESS, and TCRdb retained only in-frame sequences with V and J called. Part of the clones is not carried over; for the studies checked, unresolved V genes explain less than half of this, and the remainder is unexplained. The table for this sample lists some 2.3 million clones; 85% to 95% of them were counted only once. The top ten clonotypes cover 0.39% of the sample. Input material: naive CD4+ T cells from PBMCs. The cell subset or site label, read with the paper, signifies: CD45RA+ positively selected. These receptor sequences come from a man aged 18 to 35 in good health. Some clones in this sample may be carry-over from other donors' samples.

This sequence joins TRBV19 and TRBJ1-1; TRBD1 might be the D (6 bases). The CDR3 runs 14 residues. Trimming left V 6 bases short and J 4 bases short, with 15 bases between. CDR1 and CDR2 (germline): LNHDA, SQIVND (reference sequence). Here the CDR3 DNA reads TGTGCCAGTAGGGGGGCCCCGCGGGGCACTGAAGCTTTCTTT. Translating it yields CASRGAPRGTEAFF. Full variable domain (rest looked up from reference TRBV19 and TRBJ1-1): DGGITQSPKYLFRKEGQNVTLSCEQNLNHDAMYWYRQDPGQGLRLIYYSQIVNDFQKGDIAEGYSVSREKKESFPLTVTSAQKNPTAFYLCASRGAPRGTEAFFGQGTRLTVV.

The chain's CDR3 is CASARQGYQETQYF. CDR3 in DNA: TGTGCCAGCGCACGACAGGGGTACCAAGAGACCCAGTACTTC. The chain is built from TRBV6-1 and TRBJ2-5; 8 bases map to TRBD1. The CDR3 consists of 14 residues. Germline V gene sequence: CDR1 MNHNS, CDR2 SASEGT. Germline trimming cut 8 bases from V and 0 bases from J; bases unmatched to any gene: 5.

DNA of the CDR3: TGTGCCAGCAGCCTAAAACCACAGGGGGCACCATTAAGGGGCTACACCTTC. Protein sequence: CASSLKPQGAPLRGYTF. The chain employs TRBV27 and TRBJ1-2; 9 nucleotides line up with TRBD1. Losses at the gene ends were 6 bases for V and 8 bases for J; bases not matched to a gene: 19. The germline CDR1 and CDR2 sequences are MNHEY and SMNVEV (reference sequence). CDR3 size: 17 residues.

The genes are TRBV6-5 and TRBJ2-6, with D maybe TRBD2 (5 bases). Germline loops: CDR1 MNHEY, CDR2 SVGAGI. The V end lost 4 bases, the J end lost 3 bases, and 10 bases lay between the germline ends. The CDR3 loop spans 15 amino acids. CDR3 in DNA: TGTGCCAGCAGTTCAGGAGGCCTTGGGGCCAACGTCCTGACTTTC. This translates into CASSSGGLGANVLTF.

The J gene is TRBJ1-2, the V gene TRBV13; D possibly corresponds to TRBD1 (5 bases). Germline CDR1 PRHDT, CDR2 FYEKMQ (reference sequence). V gave up 6 bases and J gave up 3 bases, with 17 bases separating them. This CDR3 is 15 amino acids long. The CDR3: CASRRYGAADYGYTF. CDR3 coding DNA: TGTGCCAGCAGGAGATACGGGGCCGCCGACTATGGCTACACCTTC.

The chain has TRBV21-1 and TRBJ2-7; the table assigns TRBD1, which was not confirmed against the DNA. TRBV21-1 is reported as a pseudogene. The CDR3 is 18 residues long. The DNA for the CDR3 is TGTGCCAGCAGCGGCTCGGACAGGAAAAAGGTTTTTTCCTACGAGCAGTACTTC. This gives the protein CASSGSDRKKVFSYEQYF.

The chain joins TRBV19 to TRBJ2-7; 9 bases align to TRBD1. CDR3 size: 16 residues. The germline gives CDR1 LNHDA, CDR2 SQIVND (reference sequence). The junction had 10 bases not matched to a gene; V was cut back by 4 bases and J by 3 bases. DNA for the CDR3: TGTGCCAGTAGTAAATTGGACAGGGGATTATACTACGAGCAGTACTTC. Protein sequence: CASSKLDRGLYYEQYF.

The chain has TRBV6-5 and TRBJ2-5; no reliable D call. The assigned J gene may be wrong: the sequence end matches TRBJ2-7 better. Germline V gene data show CDR1 as MNHEY and CDR2 as SVGAGI. This CDR3 has 13 residues. The CDR3 bases are TGTGCCAGCACGAAGGGAATTAGGTACGAGCAGTACTTC. As protein: CASTKGIRYEQYF.